The clone carrying this TCR beta chain has ten or more counts. TCRdb processed the RT-PCR reads anew with MiXCR; each CDR3 protein has one entry. The sample holds 400,000 to 650,000 distinct CDR3 sequences; 6% to 9% are singletons and the top ten take around 13%. The germline V gene has CDR1 LNHDA and CDR2 SQIVND (reference sequence). Between the trimmed V and J ends, which lost 9 bases and 0 bases, there was a span of 14 bases. The CDR3 length is 15 residues. This specimen comes from a study of response to subunit inactivated influenza vaccine. The source was PBMCs from blood, collected around 2 years after vaccination. This clonotype was sampled from a man between 50 and 75 years old who received an inactivated influenza vaccine. This chain joins TRBV19 and TRBJ1-4; a weak D match, TRBD1 (5 bases). The chain's CDR3 is CASQGPLATNEKLFF. The CDR3 nucleotides are TGTGCCAGCCAGGGACCGCTCGCAACTAATGAAAAACTGTTTTTT.